The 8 T cell receptor beta chains below were found in one sample sequenced in a study of shared clonotypes between healthy human individuals. Assay used: immunoSEQ multiplex PCR; TCRdb lists only in-frame clones, some missing. The table has roughly 1,600,000 clones, approximately 98.5% seen once. Sequencing input: naive CD4+ T cells sorted from blood. Described subset: CD45RA+ positively selected. The origin of the receptors is a man between 25 and 39 years old in good health.

The gene calls are TRBV11-3 and TRBJ1-3; maybe TRBD1 (5 bases). The CDR3 extends over 9 amino acids. Between the trimmed V and J ends, which lost 11 bases and 8 bases, there was a span of 7 bases. Germline CDR1 SGHNT, CDR2 YENEEA. The CDR3 nucleotides are TGTGCCGCGGGGGACACCATATATTTT. Translation: CAAGDTIYF.

The genes are TRBV5-4 and TRBJ2-1, with 8 bases identical to TRBD2. Germline lookup yields CDR1 SGHNT and CDR2 YYREEE (reference sequence). This CDR3 region has 14 residues. Trimming removed 6 bases from V and 4 bases from J; junction bases left unmatched: 6. CDR3 bases: TGTGCCAGCACCCGAAGCGGGAGTTACAATGAGCAGTTCTTC. Its protein is CASTRSGSYNEQFF.

This chain links TRBV11-2 with TRBJ2-7; a weak D match, TRBD2 (6 bases). The CDR3 has 14 residues. The V gene lost 3 bases and the J gene lost 0 bases, with 9 bases spanning the gap. Germline loops: CDR1 SGHAT, CDR2 FQNNGV. The CDR3 sequence is CASSFWGLSYEQYF. Written as DNA, the CDR3 is TGTGCCAGCAGCTTTTGGGGACTCTCCTACGAGCAGTACTTC.

The rearrangement uses TRBV6-1 and TRBJ1-5; D not certain. Germline lookup yields CDR1 MNHNS and CDR2 SASEGT. CDR3 length: 13 amino acids. V was trimmed by 6 bases and J by 7 bases, leaving 13 bases between them. The CDR3: CASSESRAQPQHF. In DNA form, the CDR3 reads TGTGCCAGCAGCGAGTCGAGGGCCCAGCCCCAGCATTTT.

In its sample, this clone was seen once. V usage is TRBV4-3 and J usage is TRBJ2-1, with TRBD1 matching over 9 bases. In germline, CDR1 is LGHNA, CDR2 YSLEER. The CDR3 extends over 16 amino acids. V was clipped by 4 bases and J by 8 bases; unmatched bases: 12. The CDR3 region is CASSRYMTGGRDEQFF. For the CDR3, the DNA is TGCGCCAGCAGCCGGTATATGACAGGGGGGAGGGATGAGCAGTTCTTC.

V gene TRBV11-2 combines with J gene TRBJ2-7; D might be TRBD1 (6 bases). CDR1 SGHAT and CDR2 FQNNGV come from the germline V gene. The length of the CDR3 is 14 residues. V lost 5 bases and J 3 bases, leaving 14 bases between the germline ends. CDR3 DNA: TGTGCCAGCAGCCAAGGGGACACTCGCTACGAGCAGTACTTC. Protein sequence: CASSQGDTRYEQYF.

DNA for the CDR3: TGTGCCAGCAGTTACGACCACACGAGCAATCAGCCCCAGCATTTT. Translated: CASSYDHTSNQPQHF. The gene calls are TRBV6-5 and TRBJ1-5; D gene unclear. V was clipped by 2 bases and J by 1 base, with 9 bases between them. Germline V gene data show CDR1 as MNHEY and CDR2 as SVGAGI. This CDR3 comprises 15 residues.

The rearrangement uses TRBV9 and TRBJ2-7; D call uncertain. The CDR3 runs to 14 residues. The ends were cut back, 3 bases at V and 0 bases at J, with 10 bases in the middle. Per germline, CDR1 SGDLS and CDR2 YYNGEE. CDR3 coding DNA: TGTGCCAGCAGCGGATCAACTTACTCCTACGAGCAGTACTTC. Translating it yields CASSGSTYSYEQYF.